This T cell receptor (beta chain) came from a study of T cell changes during pregnancy in multiple sclerosis. Between the trimmed V and J ends, which lost 2 bases and 7 bases, there was a span of 15 bases. Germline V gene data show CDR1 as SGHAT and CDR2 as FQNNGV. This CDR3 is built from 15 residues. Some clones are missing from TCRdb's copy, which holds only in-frame ones; the method was immunoSEQ multiplex PCR. The sample lists roughly 100,000 clones; 91% were seen once. This sequence originates from a female donor with multiple sclerosis, enrolled in a pregnancy study. The sequences come from peripheral blood, collected in the second trimester of pregnancy. V usage is TRBV11-2 and J usage is TRBJ2-1; D possibly corresponds to TRBD2 (6 bases). The CDR3 coding sequence is TGTGCCAGCAGCTTATCGAGTATGGGGGGTAATGAGCAGTTCTTC. Translated, it gives CASSLSSMGGNEQFF.